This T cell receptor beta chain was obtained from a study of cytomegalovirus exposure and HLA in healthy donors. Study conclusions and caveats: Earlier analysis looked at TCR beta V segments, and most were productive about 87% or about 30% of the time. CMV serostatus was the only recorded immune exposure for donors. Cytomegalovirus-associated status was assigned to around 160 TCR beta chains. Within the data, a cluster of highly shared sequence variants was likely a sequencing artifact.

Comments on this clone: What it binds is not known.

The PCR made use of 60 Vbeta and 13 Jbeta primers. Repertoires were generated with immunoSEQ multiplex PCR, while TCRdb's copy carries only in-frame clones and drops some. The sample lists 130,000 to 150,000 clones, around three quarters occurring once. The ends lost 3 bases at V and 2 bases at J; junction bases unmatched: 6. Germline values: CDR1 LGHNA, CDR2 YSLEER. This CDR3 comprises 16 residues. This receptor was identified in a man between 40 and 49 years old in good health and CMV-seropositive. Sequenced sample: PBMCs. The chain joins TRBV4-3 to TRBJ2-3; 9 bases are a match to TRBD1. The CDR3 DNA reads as TGCGCCAGCAGCCAGGAGGGGACAGGGCTCACAGATACGCAGTATTTT. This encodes CASSQEGTGLTDTQYF.